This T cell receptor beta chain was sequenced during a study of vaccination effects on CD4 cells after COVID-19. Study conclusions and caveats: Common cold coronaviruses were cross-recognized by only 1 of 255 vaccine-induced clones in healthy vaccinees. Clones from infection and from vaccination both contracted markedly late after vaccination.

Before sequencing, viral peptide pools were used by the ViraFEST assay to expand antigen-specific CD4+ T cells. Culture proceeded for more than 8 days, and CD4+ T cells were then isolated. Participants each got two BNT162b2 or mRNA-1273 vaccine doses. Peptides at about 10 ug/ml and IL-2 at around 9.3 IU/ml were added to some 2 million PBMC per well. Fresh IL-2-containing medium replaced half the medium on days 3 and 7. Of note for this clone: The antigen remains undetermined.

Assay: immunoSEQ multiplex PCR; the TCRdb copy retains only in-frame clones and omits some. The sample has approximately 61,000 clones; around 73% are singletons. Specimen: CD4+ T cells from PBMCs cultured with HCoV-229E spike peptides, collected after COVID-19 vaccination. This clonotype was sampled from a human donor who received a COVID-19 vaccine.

This CDR3 is CASSFYHGGQETQYF. The DNA for the CDR3 is TGTGCCAGCAGCTTTTACCATGGAGGGCAAGAGACCCAGTACTTC. The chain couples TRBV7-2 to TRBJ2-5; D possibly corresponds to TRBD2 (6 bases). Trimming left V 3 bases short and J 2 bases short, with 13 bases between. CDR1 and CDR2 from the germline V gene are SGHTA and FQGNSA. The CDR3 runs 15 residues.